This section outlines one T cell receptor beta chain sequence together with its context. The antigen is unknown. Clones were sequenced by immunoSEQ multiplex PCR, and TCRdb holds only the in-frame ones, with some missing. The table lists more than 55,000 clones, about 88% of them singletons, with 6.1% in the top ten. The data stem from a study of T cell responses to AZD1222 COVID-19 vaccine. CDR3 length equals 14 residues. CDR1 and CDR2 from the germline V gene are SGHDN and FVKESK. Trimming stripped 5 bases from V and 3 bases from J, with 11 bases between. Study observations and caveats: Baseline testing showed seropositivity in only 5 or 6 AZD1222 recipients. Clonal diversity may have been underestimated, and the donors were mostly white British, with more females than males.

The J gene is TRBJ1-5, the V gene TRBV14; D gene uncertain. The sample consisted of peripheral blood, taken 28 days after the second AZD1222 dose. This clonotype was sampled from an adult who received the AZD1222 COVID-19 vaccine. The CDR3 DNA sequence: TGTGCCAGCAGCGGCAGCTCGACCAATCAGCCCCAGCATTTT. Protein product: CASSGSSTNQPQHF.